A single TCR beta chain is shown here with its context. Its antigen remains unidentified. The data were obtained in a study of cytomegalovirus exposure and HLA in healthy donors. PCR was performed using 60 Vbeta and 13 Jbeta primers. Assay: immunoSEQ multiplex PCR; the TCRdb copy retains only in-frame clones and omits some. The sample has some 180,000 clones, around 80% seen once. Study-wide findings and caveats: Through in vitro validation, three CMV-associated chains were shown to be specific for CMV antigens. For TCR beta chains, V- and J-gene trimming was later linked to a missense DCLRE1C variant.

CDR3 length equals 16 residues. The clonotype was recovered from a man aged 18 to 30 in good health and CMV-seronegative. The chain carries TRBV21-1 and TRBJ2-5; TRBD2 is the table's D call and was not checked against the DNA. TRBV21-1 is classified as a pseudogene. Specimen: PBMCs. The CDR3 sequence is CASSKLGKVIQETQYF. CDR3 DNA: TGTGCCAGCAGCAAACTAGGAAAAGTTATCCAAGAGACCCAGTACTTC.